These T cell receptor beta chains were read from a single sample in a study of human T cells and chemical hapten exposure. TCRdb re-called the RACE reads with MiXCR, one entry per CDR3 protein. The sample consists of some 380,000 distinct CDR3 sequences, more than 4.5% of them appearing once. Source: whole blood, taken in connection with sensitization to the hapten diphenylcyclopropenone (DPC). The source is a woman aged 50 to 65 with alopecia areata. Some clones in this sample may be carry-over from other donors' samples. CDR3s include the opening cysteine and the closing phenylalanine or tryptophan. The D gene is left open where the match is weak. Only part of the rows carry a size: once, few, many, or a class if the clone is expanded.

>TRBV6-1|many|TRBD1|TRBJ1-5
CASGDRAAQPQHF
TGTGCCAGCGGGGACAGGGCGGCTCAGCCCCAGCATTTT
>TRBV25-1|many|NA|TRBJ1-1
CASSDPGTLTEAFF
TGTGCCAGCAGTGACCCAGGGACTTTGACTGAAGCTTTCTTT
>TRBV6-6|many|NA|TRBJ2-3
CASVPNLGADTQYF
TGTGCCAGCGTTCCCAATCTAGGGGCAGATACGCAGTATTTT
>TRBV27|few|TRBD1|TRBJ1-4
CASRPDRGNEKLFF
TGTGCCAGCAGACCTGACAGGGGCAATGAAAAACTGTTTTTT
>TRBV7-9|many|NA|TRBJ1-4
CASSYNTDQLFF
TGTGCCAGCAGCTACAACACAGATCAACTGTTTTTT
>TRBV3-1|many|NA|TRBJ1-1
CASSQDREKDTEAFF
TGTGCCAGCAGCCAAGATAGGGAAAAGGACACTGAAGCTTTCTTT
>TRBV20-1|few|NA|TRBJ1-2
CSARDTGAYTF
TGCAGTGCTAGAGATACAGGAGCTTACACCTTC
>TRBV20-1|NA|NA|TRBJ1-6
CSAPGENSPLHF
TGCAGTGCCCCGGGTGAGAATTCACCCCTCCACTTT
>TRBV28|many|NA|TRBJ2-5
CALAGGQLETQYF
TGTGCCCTTGCTGGGGGCCAACTAGAGACCCAGTACTTC
>TRBV20-1|many|NA|TRBJ1-2
CSAKPSGAYGYTF
TGCAGTGCTAAACCATCGGGGGCCTATGGCTACACCTTC
>TRBV7-2|few|TRBD2|TRBJ2-5
CASSPLTSVETQYF
TGTGCCAGCAGTCCCCTGACTAGCGTAGAGACCCAGTACTTC
>TRBV29-1|many|TRBD2|TRBJ2-1
CSVEDRLLTSGRGNEQFF
TGCAGCGTTGAAGATCGACTTTTGACTAGCGGGCGAGGGAATGAGCAGTTCTTC
>TRBV10-1|many|TRBD1|TRBJ2-1
CASSPDRIYNEQFF
TGCGCCAGCAGTCCGGACAGGATCTACAATGAGCAGTTCTTC
>TRBV12-3/TRBV12-4|few|NA|TRBJ2-7
CASSLTGLWGRGSYEQYF
TGTGCCAGCAGTTTAACGGGTCTGTGGGGGAGAGGGTCCTACGAGCAGTACTTC
>TRBV12-3/TRBV12-4|many|NA|TRBJ1-6
CASSSDGLSPLHF
TGTGCCAGCAGTTCGGACGGCCTTTCGCCCCTCCACTTT
>TRBV7-6|few|NA|TRBJ1-1
CASSSAGESTEAFF
TGTGCCAGCAGCTCAGCAGGGGAGTCCACTGAAGCTTTCTTT
>TRBV20-1|many|NA|TRBJ2-7
CSARVATDVGAEQYF
TGCAGTGCTAGAGTGGCGACTGATGTTGGGGCCGAGCAGTACTTC
>TRBV7-2|many|NA|TRBJ2-3
CASWGDQSDTQYF
TGTGCCAGCTGGGGGGACCAGTCTGATACGCAGTATTTT
>TRBV27|many|TRBD1|TRBJ2-7
CASSLGTGLSEQYF
TGTGCCAGCAGTTTAGGGACAGGGTTAAGTGAGCAGTACTTC
>TRBV28|many|TRBD1|TRBJ2-7
CASSGEGAKLYEQYF
TGTGCCAGCAGTGGCGAGGGGGCTAAGCTCTACGAGCAGTACTTC
>TRBV11-2|many|NA|TRBJ2-7
CASSPGGDSYEQYF
TGTGCCAGCAGCCCGGGCGGGGATTCCTACGAGCAGTACTTC
>TRBV6-5|many|TRBD1|TRBJ2-1
CASIGTGYNEQFF
TGTGCCAGCATAGGGACAGGGTACAATGAGCAGTTCTTC
>TRBV12-3/TRBV12-4|many|NA|TRBJ1-3
CASRLSTAGNTIYF
TGTGCCAGCAGACTCTCAACCGCTGGAAACACCATATATTTT
>TRBV30|many|TRBD2|TRBJ2-1
CAWTGTSALGVQFF
TGTGCCTGGACCGGGACTAGCGCCCTTGGGGTGCAGTTCTTC
>TRBV28|many|NA|TRBJ2-5
CASSLSQGSETQYF
TGTGCCAGCAGTTTATCGCAGGGATCAGAGACCCAGTACTTC
>TRBV12-3/TRBV12-4|few|TRBD1|TRBJ1-2
CASTQGDYGYTF
TGTGCCAGCACTCAGGGGGACTATGGCTACACCTTC
>TRBV29-1|many|NA|TRBJ2-1
CSVEKPLGVWMEQFF
TGCAGCGTTGAAAAGCCCTTAGGTGTATGGATGGAGCAGTTCTTC
>TRBV7-2|many|TRBD2|TRBJ2-2
CASRPTSGTKNTGELFF
TGTGCCAGCAGGCCAACCTCCGGGACTAAGAACACCGGGGAGCTGTTTTTT
>TRBV30|few|NA|TRBJ1-5
CAWSLAGHQPQHF
TGTGCCTGGAGTTTGGCAGGGCATCAGCCCCAGCATTTT